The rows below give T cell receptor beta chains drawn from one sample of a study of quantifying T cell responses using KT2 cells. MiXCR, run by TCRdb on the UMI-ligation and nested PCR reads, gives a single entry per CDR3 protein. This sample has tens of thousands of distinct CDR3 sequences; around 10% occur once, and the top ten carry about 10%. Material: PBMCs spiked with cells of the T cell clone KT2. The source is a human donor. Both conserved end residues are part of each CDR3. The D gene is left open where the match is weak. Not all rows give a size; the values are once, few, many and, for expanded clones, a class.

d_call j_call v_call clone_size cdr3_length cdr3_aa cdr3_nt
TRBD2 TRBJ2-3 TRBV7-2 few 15 CASSSSGRAEDTQYF TGTGCCAGCAGCTCTAGCGGGAGGGCCGAAGATACGCAGTATTTT
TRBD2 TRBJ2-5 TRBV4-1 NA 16 CASSQGLAGPQETQYF TGCGCCAGCAGCCAAGGACTAGCGGGACCACAAGAGACCCAGTACTTC
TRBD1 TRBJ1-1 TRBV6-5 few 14 CASRKTGGQGEAFF TGTGCCAGCAGGAAAACAGGGGGACAGGGCGAAGCTTTCTTT
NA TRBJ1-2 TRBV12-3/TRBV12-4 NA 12 CASSSSSYGYTF NA
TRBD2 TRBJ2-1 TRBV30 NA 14 CAWSVGGGGNEQFF TGTGCCTGGAGTGTGGGCGGGGGGGGCAATGAGCAGTTCTTC
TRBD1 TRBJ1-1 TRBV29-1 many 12 CSVMTGMPEAFF TGCAGCGTTATGACAGGGATGCCTGAAGCTTTCTTT
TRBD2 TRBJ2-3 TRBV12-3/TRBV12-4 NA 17 CASSGGTSGRYTDTQYF TGTGCCAGCAGCGGGGGGACTAGCGGGAGGTACACAGATACGCAGTATTTT
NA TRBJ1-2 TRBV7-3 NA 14 CASSFSRAVYGYTF TGTGCCAGCAGCTTTTCTCGCGCCGTTTATGGCTACACCTTC
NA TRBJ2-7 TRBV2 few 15 CASSSTQGLQVEQYF TGTGCCAGCAGTTCCACACAGGGTCTACAGGTCGAGCAGTACTTC
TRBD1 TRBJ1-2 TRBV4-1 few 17 CASSQLRDRGQDYGYTF TGCGCCAGCAGCCAACTGCGGGACAGGGGGCAGGACTATGGCTACACCTTC
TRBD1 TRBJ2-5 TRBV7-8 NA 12 CASSLAQGARDF TGTGCCAGCAGCTTAGCACAGGGGGCACGGGACTTC
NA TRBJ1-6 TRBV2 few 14 CASSVQEGASPLHF TGTGCCAGCAGTGTCCAGGAGGGCGCTTCACCCCTCCACTTT
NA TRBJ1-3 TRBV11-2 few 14 CASSPGTYGNTIYF TGTGCCAGCAGCCCAGGGACATATGGAAACACCATATATTTT
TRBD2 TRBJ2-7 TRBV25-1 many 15 CASSGEGEVFGEQYF TGTGCCAGCAGTGGGGAGGGCGAGGTATTTGGTGAGCAGTACTTC
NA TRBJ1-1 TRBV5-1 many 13 CASSLKGTPEAFF TGCGCCAGCAGCTTAAAAGGGACCCCTGAAGCTTTCTTT
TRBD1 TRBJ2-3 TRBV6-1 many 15 CASSSQGFPEDTQYF TGTGCCAGCAGTTCACAGGGGTTCCCCGAGGATACGCAGTATTTT
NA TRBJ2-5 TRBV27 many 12 CASSSEGETQYF TGTGCCAGCAGCTCGGAGGGGGAGACCCAGTACTTC
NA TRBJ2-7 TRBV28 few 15 CASSLFRGALYEQYF TGTGCCAGCAGCCTATTTAGGGGGGCGCTTTACGAGCAGTACTTC
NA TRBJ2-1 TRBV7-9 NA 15 CASRKEHGLVNEQFF TGTGCCAGCAGAAAAGAGCACGGATTAGTGAATGAGCAGTTCTTC
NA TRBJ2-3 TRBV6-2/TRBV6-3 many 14 CASLGLANTDTQYF TGTGCCAGTCTGGGGCTAGCGAACACAGATACGCAGTATTTT
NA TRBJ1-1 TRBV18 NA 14 CASSPQGGNTEALF TGTGCCAGCTCACCACAGGGAGGTAACACTGAAGCTCTCTTT
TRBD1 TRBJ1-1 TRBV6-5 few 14 CASSPGDRAGEAFF TGTGCCAGCAGTCCTGGGGACAGGGCCGGTGAAGCTTTCTTT
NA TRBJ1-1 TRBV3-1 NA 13 CASTTGLSTEAFF TGTGCCAGCACCACAGGGTTGAGCACTGAAGCTTTCTTT
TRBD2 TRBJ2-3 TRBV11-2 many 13 CASSLERTRAQYF TGTGCCAGCAGCTTAGAAAGGACTAGGGCACAGTATTTT
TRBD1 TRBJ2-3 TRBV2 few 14 CASRETGGTDTQYF TGTGCCAGCAGGGAGACAGGGGGCACAGATACGCAGTATTTT
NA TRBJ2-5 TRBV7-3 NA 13 CASSPTGQETQYF TGTGCCAGCAGCCCCACAGGCCAAGAGACCCAGTACTTC
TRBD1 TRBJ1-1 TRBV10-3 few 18 CAISESETGALPVTEAFF TGTGCCATCAGTGAGTCAGAGACAGGGGCGCTCCCCGTCACTGAAGCTTTCTTT
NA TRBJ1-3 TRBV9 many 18 CASSKGNRAGGSGNTIYF TGTGCCAGCAGCAAAGGGAACAGGGCGGGAGGTTCTGGAAACACCATATATTTT
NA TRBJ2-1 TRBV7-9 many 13 CASSASAGNEQFF TGTGCCAGCAGCGCCTCAGCTGGGAATGAGCAGTTCTTC
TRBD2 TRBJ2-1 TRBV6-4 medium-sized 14 CASSDEREGKEQFF TGTGCCAGCAGTGATGAGCGGGAGGGGAAAGAGCAGTTCTTC
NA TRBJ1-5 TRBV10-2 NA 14 CASSEWQGGQPQHF TGCGCCAGCAGTGAGTGGCAGGGCGGTCAGCCCCAGCATTTT
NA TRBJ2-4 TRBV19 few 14 CASSIQASKDIQYF TGTGCCAGTAGTATACAGGCTAGCAAGGACATTCAGTACTTC
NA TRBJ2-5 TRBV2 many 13 CASRMGPAETQYF TGTGCCAGCAGGATGGGCCCAGCGGAGACCCAGTACTTC
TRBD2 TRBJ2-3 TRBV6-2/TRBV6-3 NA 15 CASSPGLADTDTQYF TGTGCCAGCAGCCCCGGACTAGCGGACACAGATACGCAGTATTTT
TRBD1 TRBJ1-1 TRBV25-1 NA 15 CASSADRGVSPEAFF TGTGCCAGCAGTGCGGACAGGGGAGTTTCCCCTGAAGCTTTCTTT
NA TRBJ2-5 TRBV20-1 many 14 CSARIGVPQETQYF TGCAGTGCGAGAATCGGGGTCCCACAAGAGACCCAGTACTTC
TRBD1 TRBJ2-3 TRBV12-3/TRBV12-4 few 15 CASKPDRSSADTQYF TGTGCCAGCAAGCCGGACAGGTCTTCCGCAGATACGCAGTATTTT
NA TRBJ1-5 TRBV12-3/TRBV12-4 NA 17 CASSLGVAGLGNQPQHF TGTGCCAGCAGTTTAGGAGTAGCAGGCTTGGGCAATCAGCCCCAGCATTTT
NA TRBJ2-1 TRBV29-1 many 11 CSVTTYNEQFF TGCAGCGTTACAACCTACAATGAGCAGTTCTTC
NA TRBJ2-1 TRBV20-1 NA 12 CSAPRATNEQFF TGCAGTGCCCCTAGGGCGACCAATGAGCAGTTCTTC
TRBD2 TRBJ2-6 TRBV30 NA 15 CASGGELSGANVLTF TGTGCCTCGGGAGGGGAACTCTCTGGGGCCAACGTCCTGACTTTC
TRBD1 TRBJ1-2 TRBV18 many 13 CASSPGQENGYTF TGTGCCAGCTCCCCAGGACAGGAAAATGGCTACACCTTC
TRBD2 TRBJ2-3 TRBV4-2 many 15 CASSQGTRGSDTQYF TGTGCCAGCAGCCAAGGGACTAGGGGCTCAGATACGCAGTATTTT
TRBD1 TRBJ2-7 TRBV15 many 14 CATTLHRGVYEQYF TGTGCCACCACCTTACACAGGGGGGTCTACGAGCAGTACTTC
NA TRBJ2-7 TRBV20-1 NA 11 CSALTYYEQYF TGCAGTGCCCTAACCTATTACGAGCAGTACTTC
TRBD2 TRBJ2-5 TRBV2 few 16 CASSEDSGGAMETQYF TGTGCCAGCAGTGAGGATAGCGGGGGGGCTATGGAGACCCAGTACTTC
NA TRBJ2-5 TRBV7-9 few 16 CASSPTAVTRRETQYF TGTGCCAGCAGCCCCACCGCAGTGACAAGGAGGGAGACCCAGTACTTC
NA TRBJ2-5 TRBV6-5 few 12 CASSPTLETQYF TGTGCCAGCAGCCCTACATTGGAGACCCAGTACTTC
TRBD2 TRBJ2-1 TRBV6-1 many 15 CASSVEGLAGFAQFF TGTGCCAGCAGTGTGGAGGGACTAGCTGGTTTTGCGCAGTTCTTC
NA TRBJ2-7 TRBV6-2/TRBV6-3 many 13 CASSPTGFNEQYF TGTGCCAGCAGTCCCACAGGGTTCAACGAGCAGTACTTC
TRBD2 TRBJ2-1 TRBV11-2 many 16 CASSLDSGFAYNEQFF TGTGCCAGCAGCTTAGATAGCGGGTTCGCCTACAATGAGCAGTTCTTC
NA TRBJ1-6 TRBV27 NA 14 CASSFMPYNSPLHF TGTGCCAGCAGTTTCATGCCATATAATTCACCCCTCCACTTT
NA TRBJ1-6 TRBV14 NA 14 CASSQVLGNSPLHF TGTGCCAGCAGCCAAGTTCTGGGGAATTCACCCCTCCACTTT
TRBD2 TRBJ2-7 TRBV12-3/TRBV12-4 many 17 CASSGGASGSIGYEQYF TGTGCCAGCAGCGGAGGCGCTAGCGGGAGTATTGGGTACGAGCAGTACTTC
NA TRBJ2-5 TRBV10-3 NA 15 CAIRNTTGSLGAQYF TGTGCCATCAGAAATACAACCGGATCCCTCGGGGCCCAGTACTTC
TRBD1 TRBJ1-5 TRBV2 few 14 CASSDRDRVQPQHF TGTGCCAGCAGCGACCGGGACAGGGTACAGCCCCAGCATTTT
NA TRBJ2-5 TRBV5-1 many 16 CASSRRPSSVQETQYF TGCGCCAGCAGCCGACGACCTAGTTCGGTCCAAGAGACCCAGTACTTC
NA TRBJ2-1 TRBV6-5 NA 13 CASSYSGRNEQFF TGTGCCAGCAGTTACTCCGGTAGAAATGAGCAGTTCTTC
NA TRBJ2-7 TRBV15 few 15 CATSSYRGGGAEQYF TGTGCCACCAGCAGCTACAGGGGAGGGGGTGCCGAGCAGTACTTC
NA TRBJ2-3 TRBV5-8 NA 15 CASSLYRETTDTQYF TGTGCCAGCAGCTTGTATCGGGAGACCACAGATACGCAGTATTTT